These 13 T cell receptor beta chains originate from one sample sequenced in a study of T cell responses to AZD1222 COVID-19 vaccine. Libraries were prepared by immunoSEQ multiplex PCR; TCRdb keeps only in-frame clonotypes and omits some of them. The sample includes some 150,000 clones, 94% of them seen just once. This specimen consisted of peripheral blood, obtained on day 0 of AZD1222 vaccination. These TCRs come from an adult in good health.

The chain has TRBV2 and TRBJ1-3; D gene unclear. Trimming shortened V by 10 bases and J by 9 bases, and 19 bases separated the two germline ends. Germline V lookup: CDR1 SNHLY, CDR2 FYNNEI. The CDR3 is 13 amino acids. CDR3 loop: CATYHRLEGTIYF. The CDR3 DNA reads TGTGCCACCTACCATAGACTGGAGGGCACCATATATTTT.

The count of this clone is one. This rearrangement joins TRBV27 to TRBJ2-4; D possibly corresponds to TRBD2 (6 bases). Trimming removed 4 bases from V and 2 bases from J, with 18 bases in between. The CDR3 consists of 17 residues. Germline V gene sequence: CDR1 MNHEY, CDR2 SMNVEV (reference sequence). CDR3 residues: CASSSLFRGWTKNIQYF. Written as DNA, the CDR3 is TGTGCCAGCAGTTCCTTATTTCGGGGGTGGACCAAAAACATTCAGTACTTC.

This chain uses TRBV4-1 with TRBJ2-1; possible D gene TRBD2, 6 bases. Germline values: CDR1 MGHRA, CDR2 YSYEKL. The CDR3 extends over 15 amino acids. V was cut by 1 base and J by 6 bases, with 13 bases left in between. CDR3 residues: CASSQGRGRGNEQFF. The CDR3 nucleotides read TGCGCCAGCAGCCAAGGGCGCGGGCGGGGCAATGAGCAGTTCTTC.

The V and J genes are TRBV2 and TRBJ2-5, with D perhaps TRBD1 (6 bases). This CDR3 has 13 amino acids. Germline lookup yields CDR1 SNHLY and CDR2 FYNNEI. The CDR3 protein is CVVLRTVQETQYF. CDR3 DNA sequence: TGTGTCGTGCTGAGGACAGTCCAAGAGACCCAGTACTTC.

CDR3 residues: CASAEPSSYNSPLHF. Written as DNA, the CDR3 is TGTGCCAGCGCGGAACCGAGCTCCTATAATTCACCCCTCCACTTT. This sequence joins TRBV7-2 and TRBJ1-6; no clear D gene. V gave up 8 bases and J gave up 0 bases, with 11 bases separating them. Per the germline V gene, CDR1 is SGHTA and CDR2 is FQGNSA. The CDR3 sequence is 15 residues long.

The gene calls are TRBV3-1 (or the pseudogene TRBV3-2) and TRBJ1-1; 7 nucleotides match TRBD1. The trim removed 8 bases at V and 2 bases at J, leaving 11 bases unmatched. Germline values: CDR1 LGHDT, CDR2 YNNKEL (reference sequence). This CDR3 contains 15 residues. The CDR3 nucleotides are TGTGCCAGCCACGCCGGGACAGATGTAAACACTGAAGCTTTCTTT. Translation: CASHAGTDVNTEAFF.

The J gene is TRBJ1-2, the V gene TRBV2; 9 bases agree with TRBD1. The CDR3 has 16 amino acids. With V trimmed by 3 bases and J by 7 bases, 12 bases remained unmatched. From germline, CDR1 is SNHLY and CDR2 FYNNEI. The CDR3: CASSDRPGTGYGGYTF. CDR3 DNA: TGTGCCAGCAGTGACCGACCCGGGACAGGGTATGGTGGCTACACCTTC.

This sequence joins TRBV3-1 (or the pseudogene TRBV3-2) and TRBJ1-4, with D uncertain. Germline V lookup: CDR1 LGHDT, CDR2 YNNKEL (reference sequence). The CDR3 consists of 13 residues. Trimming removed 10 bases from V and 4 bases from J, with 13 bases in between. In DNA, the CDR3 is TGTGCCATTCACGGGTCAGATAATGAAAAACTGTTTTTT. Translation gives CAIHGSDNEKLFF.

CDR3 protein: CASRSTGYTEAFF. CDR3 DNA: TGTGCCAGCAGATCGACAGGGTACACTGAAGCTTTCTTT. This chain joins TRBV6-6 and TRBJ1-1; 7 bases fit TRBD1. The V and J ends lost 6 bases and 3 bases, in that order; junction bases with no gene match: 4. There are 13 residues in the CDR3. CDR1 is MNHNY, CDR2 SVGAGI, per germline (reference sequence).

This CDR3 is CASSLGYRGFSGYTF. CDR3 sequence (DNA): TGTGCCAGCAGCTTAGGGTACAGGGGTTTCTCTGGCTACACCTTC. The chain links TRBV7-6 to TRBJ1-2, with 7 positions matching TRBD1. CDR1 is SGHVS, CDR2 FNYEAQ, per germline. The trim removed 1 base at V and 7 bases at J, leaving 9 bases unmatched. The length of the CDR3 is 15 residues.

This clone was seen once. The chain combines TRBV12-3 or TRBV12-4 with TRBJ1-2; the D is unclear. This CDR3 region has 12 residues. V was pared by 1 base and J by 4 bases, with 4 bases between. CDR3 DNA: TGTGCCAGCAGTTTAGTTGGCTATGGCTACACCTTC. Translating it yields CASSLVGYGYTF.

J is TRBJ2-2 and V is TRBV19, with TRBD1 matching 10 bases. The CDR3 covers 15 residues. Trimming at V came to 9 bases and at J to 4 bases, leaving 8 bases not matched to a gene. Germline-derived CDR1 and CDR2 are LNHDA and SQIVND (reference sequence). This CDR3 is CASGDRGLITGELFF. The CDR3, as DNA: TGTGCCAGCGGGGACAGGGGACTGATCACCGGGGAGCTGTTTTTT.

The chain recombines TRBV5-8 with TRBJ2-5; D not certain. Between the trimmed V and J ends, which lost 0 bases and 3 bases, there was a span of 12 bases. There are 15 residues in the CDR3. The germline V gene encodes CDR1 SGHTS and CDR2 YDEGEE. This chain's CDR3 is CASSLASGGEETQYF. The CDR3 nucleotides read TGTGCCAGCAGCTTGGCTTCTGGCGGTGAAGAGACCCAGTACTTC.